This passage covers 24 T cell receptor beta chains from one sample sequenced in a study of shared clonotypes between healthy human individuals. Assay: immunoSEQ multiplex PCR; the TCRdb copy retains only in-frame clones and omits some. This table has 600,000 or so clones, roughly 98% appearing once. The naive CD8 population came from CD45RO-negative cells selected for CCR7, without terminally differentiated effector memory CD45RA+ cells. Material for sequencing was naive CD8+ T cells sorted from blood. Receptors originate from a man in his thirties or forties in good health.

The chain joins TRBV7-9 to TRBJ1-1; D unresolved. The germline CDR1 and CDR2 sequences are SEHNR and FQNEAQ (reference sequence). The CDR3 has 12 residues. The germline V and J ends were trimmed by 8 bases and 4 bases, with 11 bases remaining between them. This chain's CDR3 is CASVLPATEAFF. CDR3 nucleotide sequence: TGTGCCAGCGTACTCCCGGCCACTGAAGCTTTCTTT. Full variable domain (missing parts from reference TRBV7-9 and TRBJ1-1): DTGVSQNPRHKITKRGQNVTFRCDPISEHNRLYWYRQTLGQGPEFLTYFQNEAQLEKSRLLSDRFSAERPKGSFSTLEIQRTEQGDSAMYLCASVLPATEAFFGQGTRLTVV.

The chain employs TRBV27 and TRBJ2-7; possibly TRBD1 for D (5 bases). Germline-derived CDR1 and CDR2 are MNHEY and SMNVEV (reference sequence). Deletions cut 2 bases from V and 7 bases from J, with 18 bases between. The CDR3 runs 15 residues. CDR3 sequence (DNA): TGTGCCAGCAGTTTAGGGGCCACCCTAAGTGGGGAGCAGTACTTC. This encodes CASSLGATLSGEQYF.

V and J are TRBV12-5 and TRBJ1-5; 11 bases fit TRBD1. This CDR3 has 15 amino acids. Germline CDR1 LGHNT, CDR2 FRNRAP. V gave up 3 bases and J gave up 8 bases; unmatched junction bases: 6. The CDR3, as DNA: TGTGCTAGTGGTTTAGGGACAGGGGGATACGAGCCCCAGCATTTT. Its protein is CASGLGTGGYEPQHF. Supplemented by reference TRBV12-5 and TRBJ1-5, the full variable domain reads DARVTQTPRHKVTEMGQEVTMRCQPILGHNTVFWYRQTMMQGLELLAYFRNRAPLDDSGMPKDRFSAEMPDATLATLKIQPSEPRDSAVYFCASGLGTGGYEPQHFGDGTRLSIL.

This clone was seen a single time. The genes are TRBV5-8 and TRBJ1-5, with TRBD1 matching over 8 bases. The CDR3 runs 14 residues. CDR1 is SGHTS, CDR2 YDEGEE, per germline. J was trimmed by 2 bases and V by 4 bases; bases with no gene match: 2. This CDR3 reads CASSPGQGNQPQHF. In DNA form, the CDR3 reads TGTGCCAGCAGCCCGGGACAGGGCAATCAGCCCCAGCATTTT.

In DNA, the CDR3 is TGCAGCGTTCTTCCCAGCGGGAGGCTACAGAGCTCCTACAATGAGCAGTTCTTC. This translates into CSVLPSGRLQSSYNEQFF. This chain links TRBV29-1 with TRBJ2-1; TRBD2 matches at 9 bases. Germline V gene sequence: CDR1 SQVTM, CDR2 ANQGSEA. The CDR3 sequence is 18 residues long. V lost 5 bases to trimming and J lost 0 bases; unmatched junction nucleotides: 14.

The rearrangement links TRBV11-2 to TRBJ1-5; 9 bases match TRBD1. This CDR3 has 14 amino acids. CDR1 SGHAT and CDR2 FQNNGV come from the germline V gene. J lost 3 bases, V lost 6 bases, and 3 bases had no gene match. The CDR3 here is CASRDRGINQPQHF. The DNA of the CDR3 is TGTGCCAGCAGAGACAGGGGGATCAATCAGCCCCAGCATTTT.

The chain couples TRBV6-1 to TRBJ2-7; D call uncertain. Germline CDR1 is MNHNS and CDR2 is SASEGT. V was cut by 7 bases and J by 0 bases, with 10 bases left in between. The CDR3 runs to 13 residues. The CDR3 DNA follows: TGTGCCAGCAAATCGAGAACCTCCTACGAGCAGTACTTC. Amino acids: CASKSRTSYEQYF.

The chain recombines TRBV29-1 with TRBJ2-7; 14 nucleotides agree with TRBD2. The CDR3 runs 21 residues. Germline lookup yields CDR1 SQVTM and CDR2 ANQGSEA. The ends lost 5 bases at V and 3 bases at J; junction bases unmatched: 24. CDR3 in amino acids: CSVLGIEAGTSGSPFSYEQYF. In nucleotides, the CDR3 is TGCAGCGTTTTGGGGATTGAAGCCGGGACTAGCGGGAGTCCCTTTAGCTACGAGCAGTACTTC.

The chain employs TRBV25-1 and TRBJ2-7, with D possibly TRBD1 on 5 matching bases. The CDR3 loop spans 14 amino acids. The germline CDR1 and CDR2 sequences are MGHDK and SYGVNS. Trimming cost V 6 bases and J 2 bases, with 14 bases left between them. The CDR3 DNA sequence: TGTGCCAGCAGCACCCAGGGATTCACCTACGAGCAGTACTTC. Residues: CASSTQGFTYEQYF.

The chain combines TRBV7-9 with TRBJ2-2; unclear D gene. V lost 8 bases to trimming and J lost 8 bases, with 21 bases between them. Germline CDR1 and CDR2: SEHNR and FQNEAQ (reference sequence). The CDR3 totals 15 residues. CDR3 nucleotide sequence: TGTGCCAGCCCCACCCGCCTCTCCCTGCGAGGGGAGCTGTTTTTT. Amino acid sequence: CASPTRLSLRGELFF.

V and J are TRBV7-9 and TRBJ2-1; no definite D call. Trimming pared 4 bases from V and 12 bases from J, leaving 10 bases between. CDR1 SEHNR and CDR2 FQNEAQ come from the germline V gene (reference sequence). The CDR3 is made up of 11 amino acids. The CDR3 nucleotides read TGTGCCAGCAGCTCCAGTAATCTGCAGTTCTTC. It codes for CASSSSNLQFF.

About this clone itself: Different DNA sequences within this sample yield the same CDR3. The chain links TRBV6-5 to TRBJ1-1; D gene unclear. CDR1 is MNHEY, CDR2 SVGAGI, per germline. Trimming cost V 2 bases and J 5 bases, with 6 bases left between them. This CDR3 region has 12 residues. This chain's CDR3 is CASSYMGTEAFF. The CDR3 coding sequence is TGTGCCAGCAGTTACATGGGTACTGAAGCTTTCTTT.

This clone was found once. The chain combines TRBV2 with TRBJ2-7, with 7 bases aligning to TRBD2. CDR1 is SNHLY and CDR2 is FYNNEI in the germline V gene. With 8 bases clipped from V and 3 bases from J, the junction kept 1 base outside the gene matches. The CDR3 runs 11 residues. The CDR3 spells CASGGGYEQYF. Written as DNA, the CDR3 is TGTGCCAGCGGGGGGGGCTACGAGCAGTACTTC.

The chain couples TRBV9 to TRBJ2-1; possible D gene TRBD2, 5 bases. Trimming removed 2 bases from V and 2 bases from J, with 11 bases in between. The germline gives CDR1 SGDLS, CDR2 YYNGEE. CDR3 length equals 15 residues. CDR3: CASSVHASPYNEQFF. The CDR3 DNA reads TGTGCCAGCAGCGTGCACGCTAGCCCCTACAATGAGCAGTTCTTC.

This chain connects TRBV2 to TRBJ2-5; a weak D match, TRBD2 (5 bases). The CDR3 length is 15 residues. V shed 8 bases and J shed 5 bases, with 21 bases lying between them. Germline V gene lookup returns CDR1 SNHLY and CDR2 FYNNEI. This CDR3 reads CASLTPGNLLETQYF. CDR3 nucleotides: TGTGCCAGCCTCACCCCGGGAAATTTGTTGGAGACCCAGTACTTC.

The chain is built from TRBV6-6 and TRBJ2-1; no clear D. Trimming left V 6 bases short and J 10 bases short, with 10 bases between. The CDR3 loop spans 11 amino acids. Germline CDR1 and CDR2: MNHNY and SVGAGI (reference sequence). The CDR3 DNA is TGTGCCAGCAGCAATGAAGGGGAGCAGTTCTTC. This sequence encodes CASSNEGEQFF.

This clone was detected once. The genes are TRBV2 and TRBJ2-5; 7 nucleotides align to TRBD2. V was pared by 11 bases and J by 5 bases, with 8 bases of the junction left unmatched. The CDR3 is 12 residues long. Per the germline V gene, CDR1 is SNHLY and CDR2 is FYNNEI. The CDR3 protein is CACLGGSETQYF. The DNA of the CDR3 is TGTGCCTGTCTGGGCGGGAGCGAGACCCAGTACTTC.

The chain has TRBV27 and TRBJ2-7; D may be TRBD2 (5 bases). The germline V gene has CDR1 MNHEY and CDR2 SMNVEV (reference sequence). CDR3 size: 15 residues. Deletions cut 3 bases from V and 1 base from J, with 13 bases between. As DNA, the CDR3 is TGTGCCAGCAGTTTTGTTCCCCCGGGATCCTACGAGCAGTACTTC. Translation gives CASSFVPPGSYEQYF.

The rearrangement uses TRBV27 and TRBJ2-3; TRBD2 might be the D (6 bases). The V end was cut by 7 bases, the J end by 3 bases, with 8 bases between. CDR3 length equals 12 residues. From germline, CDR1 is MNHEY and CDR2 SMNVEV (reference sequence). CDR3 protein: CASKAGTDTQYF. The CDR3 DNA sequence: TGTGCCAGCAAGGCGGGGACAGATACGCAGTATTTT.

This sequence joins TRBV29-1 and TRBJ1-4; TRBD1 matches 7 bases. V lost 5 bases to trimming and J lost 7 bases; unmatched junction nucleotides: 7. Germline V gene lookup returns CDR1 SQVTM and CDR2 ANQGSEA. The CDR3 length is 13 residues. The CDR3 loop is CSVLVQGGEKLFF. CDR3 sequence (DNA): TGCAGCGTTCTTGTCCAGGGGGGTGAAAAACTGTTTTTT.

This chain links TRBV27 with TRBJ2-7; D might be TRBD2 (6 bases). Between the trimmed V and J ends, which lost 6 bases and 3 bases, there was a span of 21 bases. The germline V gene has CDR1 MNHEY and CDR2 SMNVEV (reference sequence). The CDR3 contains 16 residues. The CDR3 region is CASRPRDSPLVYEQYF. Here the CDR3 DNA reads TGTGCCAGCAGACCGAGGGACTCGCCATTGGTCTACGAGCAGTACTTC.

The V gene is TRBV27, the J gene TRBJ1-5, with D uncertain. V was cut by 5 bases and J by 13 bases, with 12 bases left in between. The CDR3 sequence is 11 residues long. The V gene's germline CDR1 is MNHEY and CDR2 SMNVEV (reference sequence). Here the CDR3 DNA reads TGTGCCAGCAGTGGCCGAGGGAGGCAGCATTTT. Its translation is CASSGRGRQHF.

The chain employs TRBV10-2 and TRBJ1-1; no reliable D call. The V gene lost 6 bases and the J gene lost 2 bases, with 7 bases spanning the gap. The CDR3 is made up of 12 amino acids. CDR1 is WSHSY, CDR2 SAAADI, per germline. The CDR3: CASRATNTEAFF. CDR3 in DNA: TGCGCCAGCAGGGCCACAAACACTGAAGCTTTCTTT.

This chain links TRBV6-5 with TRBJ1-1; possibly TRBD1 for D (5 bases). The germline gives CDR1 MNHEY, CDR2 SVGAGI. The V gene lost 0 bases and the J gene lost 7 bases, with 12 bases spanning the gap. This CDR3 spans 14 amino acids. CDR3 protein: CASSYSSGYNEAFF. Here the CDR3 DNA reads TGTGCCAGCAGTTACTCGTCAGGGTATAATGAAGCTTTCTTT.